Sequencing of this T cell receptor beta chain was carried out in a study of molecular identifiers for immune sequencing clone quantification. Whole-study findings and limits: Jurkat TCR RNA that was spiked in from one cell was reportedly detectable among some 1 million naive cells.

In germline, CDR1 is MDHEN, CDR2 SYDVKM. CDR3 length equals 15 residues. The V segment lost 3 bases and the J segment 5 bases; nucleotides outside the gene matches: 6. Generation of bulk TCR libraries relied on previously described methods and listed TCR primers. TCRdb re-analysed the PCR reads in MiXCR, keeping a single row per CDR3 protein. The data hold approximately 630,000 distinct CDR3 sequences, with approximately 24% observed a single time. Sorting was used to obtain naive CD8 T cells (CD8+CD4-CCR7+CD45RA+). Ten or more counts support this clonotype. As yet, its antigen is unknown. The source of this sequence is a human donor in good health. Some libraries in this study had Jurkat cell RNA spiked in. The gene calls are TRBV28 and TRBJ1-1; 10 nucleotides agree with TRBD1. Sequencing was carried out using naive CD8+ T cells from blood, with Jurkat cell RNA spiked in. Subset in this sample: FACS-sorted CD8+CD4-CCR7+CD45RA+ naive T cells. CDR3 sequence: CASSLLRTGGTEAFF. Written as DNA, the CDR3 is TGTGCCAGCAGTTTGTTGAGGACAGGGGGAACTGAAGCTTTCTTT. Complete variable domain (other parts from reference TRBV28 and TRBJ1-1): DVKVTQSSRYLVKRTGEKVFLECVQDMDHENMFWYRQDPGLGLRLIYFSYDVKMKEKGDIPEGYSVSREKKERFSLILESASTNQTSMYLCASSLLRTGGTEAFFGQGTRLTVV.